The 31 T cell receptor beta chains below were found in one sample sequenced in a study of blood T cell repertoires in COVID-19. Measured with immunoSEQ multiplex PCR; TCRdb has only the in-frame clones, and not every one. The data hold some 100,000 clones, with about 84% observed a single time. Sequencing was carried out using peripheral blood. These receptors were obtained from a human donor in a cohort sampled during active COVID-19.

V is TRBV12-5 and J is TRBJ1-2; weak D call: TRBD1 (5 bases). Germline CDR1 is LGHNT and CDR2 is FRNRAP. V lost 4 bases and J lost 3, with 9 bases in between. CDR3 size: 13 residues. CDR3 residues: CASGYDSHYGYTF. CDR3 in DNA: TGTGCTAGTGGTTATGACAGCCACTATGGCTACACCTTC.

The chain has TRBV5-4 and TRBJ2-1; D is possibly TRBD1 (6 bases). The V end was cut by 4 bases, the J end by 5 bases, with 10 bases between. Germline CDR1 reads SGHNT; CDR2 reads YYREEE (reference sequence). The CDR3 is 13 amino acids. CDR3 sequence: CASSLQGNNEQFF. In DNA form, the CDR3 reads TGTGCCAGCAGCCTACAGGGAAACAATGAGCAGTTCTTC.

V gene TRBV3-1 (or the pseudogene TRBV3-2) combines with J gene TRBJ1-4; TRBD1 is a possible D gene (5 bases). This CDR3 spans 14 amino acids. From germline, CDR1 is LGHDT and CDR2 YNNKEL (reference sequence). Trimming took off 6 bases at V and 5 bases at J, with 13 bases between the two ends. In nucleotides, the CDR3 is TGTGCCAGCAGTCGGGGGGGGGTGAATGAAAAACTGTTTTTT. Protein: CASSRGGVNEKLFF.

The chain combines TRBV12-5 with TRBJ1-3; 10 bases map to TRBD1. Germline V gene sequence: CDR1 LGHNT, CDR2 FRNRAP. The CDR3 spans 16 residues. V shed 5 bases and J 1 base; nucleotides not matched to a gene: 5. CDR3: CASGLGQGGSGNTIYF. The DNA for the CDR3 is TGTGCTAGTGGTCTAGGACAGGGGGGGTCTGGAAACACCATATATTTT.

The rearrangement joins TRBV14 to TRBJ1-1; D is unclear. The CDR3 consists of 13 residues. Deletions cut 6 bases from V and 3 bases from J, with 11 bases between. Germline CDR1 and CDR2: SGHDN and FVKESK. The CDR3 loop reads CASSLLVHTEAFF. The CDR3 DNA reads TGTGCCAGCAGTCTACTAGTCCACACTGAAGCTTTCTTT. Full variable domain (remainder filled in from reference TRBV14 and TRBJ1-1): EAGVTQFPSHSVIEKGQTVTLRCDPISGHDNLYWYRRVMGKEIKFLLHFVKESKQDESGMPNNRFLAERTGGTYSTLKVQPAELEDSGVYFCASSLLVHTEAFFGQGTRLTVV.

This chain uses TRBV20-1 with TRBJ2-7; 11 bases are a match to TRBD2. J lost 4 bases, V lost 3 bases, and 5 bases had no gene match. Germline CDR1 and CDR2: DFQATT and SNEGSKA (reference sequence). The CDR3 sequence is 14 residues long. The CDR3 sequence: CSASLAGGIYEQYF. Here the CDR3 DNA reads TGCAGTGCTAGTCTAGCGGGAGGAATATACGAGCAGTACTTC.

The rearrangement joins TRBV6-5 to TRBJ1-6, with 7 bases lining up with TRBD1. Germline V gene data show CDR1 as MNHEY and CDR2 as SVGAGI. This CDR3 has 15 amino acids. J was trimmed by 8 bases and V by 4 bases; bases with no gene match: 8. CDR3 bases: TGTGCCAGCAGTTCGACAGGGATTATGGATTCACCCCTCCACTTT. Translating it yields CASSSTGIMDSPLHF.

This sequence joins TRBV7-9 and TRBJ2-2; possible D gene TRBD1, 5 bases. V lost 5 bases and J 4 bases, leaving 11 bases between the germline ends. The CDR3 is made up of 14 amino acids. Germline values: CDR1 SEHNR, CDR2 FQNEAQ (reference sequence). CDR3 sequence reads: CASSPQGLTGELFF. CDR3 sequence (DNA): TGTGCCAGCAGCCCCCAGGGTCTCACCGGGGAGCTGTTTTTT.

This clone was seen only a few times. CDR3 DNA sequence: TGTGCCAGCAGTTCCGACAGCTTGAACACTGAAGCTTTCTTT. Translation: CASSSDSLNTEAFF. The chain joins TRBV28 to TRBJ1-1; the D gene is possibly TRBD1 (5 bases). CDR3 size: 14 residues. Between the trimmed V and J ends, which lost 4 bases and 0 bases, there was a span of 9 bases. The germline gives CDR1 MDHEN, CDR2 SYDVKM.

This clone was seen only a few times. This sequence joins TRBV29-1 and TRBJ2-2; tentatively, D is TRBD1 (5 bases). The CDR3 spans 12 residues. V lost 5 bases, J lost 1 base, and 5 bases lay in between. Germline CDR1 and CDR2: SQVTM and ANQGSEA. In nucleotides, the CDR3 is TGCAGCGTTCAGGGGAACACCGGGGAGCTGTTTTTT. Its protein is CSVQGNTGELFF.

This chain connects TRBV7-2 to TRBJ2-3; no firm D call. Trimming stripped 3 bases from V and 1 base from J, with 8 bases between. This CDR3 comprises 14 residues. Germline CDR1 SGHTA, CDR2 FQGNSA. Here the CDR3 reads CASSFDSGTDTQYF. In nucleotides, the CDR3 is TGTGCCAGCAGCTTTGACTCGGGCACAGATACGCAGTATTTT.

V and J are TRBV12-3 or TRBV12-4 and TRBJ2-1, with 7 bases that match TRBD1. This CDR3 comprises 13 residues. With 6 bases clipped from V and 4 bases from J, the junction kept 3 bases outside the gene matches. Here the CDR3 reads CASRWDRYNEQFF. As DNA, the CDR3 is TGTGCCAGCAGGTGGGACAGATACAATGAGCAGTTCTTC.

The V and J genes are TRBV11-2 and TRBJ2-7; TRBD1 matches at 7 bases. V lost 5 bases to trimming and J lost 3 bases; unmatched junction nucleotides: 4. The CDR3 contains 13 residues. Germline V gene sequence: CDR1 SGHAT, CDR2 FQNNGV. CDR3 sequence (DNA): TGTGCCAGCAGCACCGGGACAGTCTACGAGCAGTACTTC. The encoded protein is CASSTGTVYEQYF.

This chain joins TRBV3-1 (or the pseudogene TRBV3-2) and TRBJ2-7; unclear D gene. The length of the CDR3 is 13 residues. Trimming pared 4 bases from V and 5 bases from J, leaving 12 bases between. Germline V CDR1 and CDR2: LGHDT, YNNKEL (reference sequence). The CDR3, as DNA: TGTGCCAGCAGCCGCCTCTCTGGCCACGAGCAGTACTTC. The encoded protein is CASSRLSGHEQYF.

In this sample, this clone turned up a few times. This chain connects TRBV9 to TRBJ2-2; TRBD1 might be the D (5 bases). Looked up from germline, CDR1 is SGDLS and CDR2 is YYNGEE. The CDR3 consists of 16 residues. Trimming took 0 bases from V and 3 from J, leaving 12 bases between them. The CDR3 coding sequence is TGTGCCAGCAGCGTAGGGAGCTACAGGTACACCGGGGAGCTGTTTTTT. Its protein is CASSVGSYRYTGELFF.

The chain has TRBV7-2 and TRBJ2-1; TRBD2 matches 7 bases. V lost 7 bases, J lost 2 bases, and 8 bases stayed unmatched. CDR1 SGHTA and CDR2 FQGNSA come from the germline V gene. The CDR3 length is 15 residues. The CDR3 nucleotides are TGTGCCAGCACACGGACTAGTGGGGCCTACAATGAGCAGTTCTTC. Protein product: CASTRTSGAYNEQFF.

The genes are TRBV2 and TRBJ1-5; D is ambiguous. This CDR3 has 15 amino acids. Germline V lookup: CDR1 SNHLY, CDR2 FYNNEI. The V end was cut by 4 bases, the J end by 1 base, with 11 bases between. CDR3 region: CASSGIGRSNQPQHF. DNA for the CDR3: TGTGCCAGCAGTGGTATTGGGAGAAGCAATCAGCCCCAGCATTTT.

The chain's CDR3 is CATSRDFQGQPQHF. Written as DNA, the CDR3 is TGTGCCACCAGCAGAGATTTCCAGGGTCAGCCCCAGCATTTT. The chain combines TRBV15 with TRBJ1-5; possible D gene TRBD1, 5 bases. V lost 0 bases to trimming and J lost 6 bases, with 9 bases between them. Germline V gene data show CDR1 as LNHNV and CDR2 as YYDKDF (reference sequence). CDR3 length equals 14 residues.

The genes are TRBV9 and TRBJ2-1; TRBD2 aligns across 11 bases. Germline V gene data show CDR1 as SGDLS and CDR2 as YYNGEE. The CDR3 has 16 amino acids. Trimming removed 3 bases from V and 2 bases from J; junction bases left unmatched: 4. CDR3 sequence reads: CASSALAGGTYNEQFF. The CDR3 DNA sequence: TGTGCCAGCAGCGCTTTAGCGGGGGGGACCTACAATGAGCAGTTCTTC.

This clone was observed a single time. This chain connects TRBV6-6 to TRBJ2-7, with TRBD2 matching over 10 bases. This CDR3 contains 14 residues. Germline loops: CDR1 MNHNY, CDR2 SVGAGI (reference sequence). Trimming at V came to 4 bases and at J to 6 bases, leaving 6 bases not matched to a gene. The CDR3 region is CASSSSGSGAEQYF. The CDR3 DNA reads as TGTGCCAGCAGTTCTAGCGGGAGTGGGGCCGAGCAGTACTTC.

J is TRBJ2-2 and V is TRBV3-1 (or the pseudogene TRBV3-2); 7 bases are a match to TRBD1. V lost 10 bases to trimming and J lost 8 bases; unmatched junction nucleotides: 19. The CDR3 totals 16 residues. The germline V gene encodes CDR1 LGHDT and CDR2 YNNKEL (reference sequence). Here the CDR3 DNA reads TGTGCCATCGAGTACCCCGACAGGGTCGAGAGAGGGGAGCTGTTTTTT. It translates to CAIEYPDRVERGELFF.

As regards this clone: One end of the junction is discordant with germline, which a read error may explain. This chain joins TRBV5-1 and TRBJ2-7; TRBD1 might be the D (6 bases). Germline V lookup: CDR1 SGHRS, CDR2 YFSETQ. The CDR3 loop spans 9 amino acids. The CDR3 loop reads CASSWGRNF. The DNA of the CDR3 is TGCGCCAGCAGCTGGGGGCGTAACTTC.

DNA for the CDR3: TGTGCCAGCAGCGTATCCGCAGGGGGCGCGGAAGGCGAGCAGTACTTC. As protein: CASSVSAGGAEGEQYF. The J gene is TRBJ2-7, the V gene TRBV9; 8 nucleotides line up with TRBD1. This CDR3 is built from 16 residues. The V gene end was trimmed by 1 base and the J gene end by 6 bases; junction bases not matched to a gene: 12. In germline, CDR1 is SGDLS, CDR2 YYNGEE.

The CDR3 region has the DNA TGTGCCAGCAGTTTGGCTTACGAGCAGTTCTTC. This sequence encodes CASSLAYEQFF. The rearrangement links TRBV2 to TRBJ2-1, with D uncertain. CDR1 is SNHLY, CDR2 FYNNEI, per germline. V was cut by 5 bases and J by 10 bases, with 9 bases left in between. CDR3 size: 11 residues.

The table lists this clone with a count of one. Written as DNA, the CDR3 is TGTGCCAGCAGCTTAGGGACTAGCCCCAATGAGCAGTTCTTC. Protein: CASSLGTSPNEQFF. The chain joins TRBV7-8 to TRBJ2-1, with 8 bases that match TRBD2. Germline values: CDR1 SGHVS, CDR2 FQNEAQ. The trim removed 1 base at V and 6 bases at J, leaving 2 bases unmatched. The length of the CDR3 is 14 residues.

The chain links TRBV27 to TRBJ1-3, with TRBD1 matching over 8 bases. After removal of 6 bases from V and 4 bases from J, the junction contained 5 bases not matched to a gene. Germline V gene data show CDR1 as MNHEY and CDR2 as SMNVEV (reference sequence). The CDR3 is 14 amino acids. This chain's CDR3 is CASRPTGVGNTIYF. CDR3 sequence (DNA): TGTGCCAGCAGACCGACAGGGGTCGGAAACACCATATATTTT.

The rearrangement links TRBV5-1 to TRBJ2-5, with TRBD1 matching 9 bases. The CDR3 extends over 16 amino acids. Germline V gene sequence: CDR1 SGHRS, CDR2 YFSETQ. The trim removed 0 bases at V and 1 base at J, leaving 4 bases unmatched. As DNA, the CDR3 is TGCGCCAGCAGCTTGGCTCCGACAGGGGGCCAAGAGACCCAGTACTTC. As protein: CASSLAPTGGQETQYF. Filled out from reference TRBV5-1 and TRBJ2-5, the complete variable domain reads KAGVTQTPRYLIKTRGQQVTLSCSPISGHRSVSWYQQTPGQGLQFLFEYFSETQRNKGNFPGRFSGRQFSNSRSEMNVSTLELGDSALYLCASSLAPTGGQETQYFGPGTRLLVL.

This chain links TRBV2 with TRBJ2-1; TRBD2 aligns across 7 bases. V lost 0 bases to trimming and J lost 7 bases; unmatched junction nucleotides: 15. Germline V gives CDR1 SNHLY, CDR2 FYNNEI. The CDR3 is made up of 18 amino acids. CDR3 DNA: TGTGCCAGCAGTGAAGCGTCGATATTCGCGGGAGTCGTGAATGAGCAGTTCTTC. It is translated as CASSEASIFAGVVNEQFF.

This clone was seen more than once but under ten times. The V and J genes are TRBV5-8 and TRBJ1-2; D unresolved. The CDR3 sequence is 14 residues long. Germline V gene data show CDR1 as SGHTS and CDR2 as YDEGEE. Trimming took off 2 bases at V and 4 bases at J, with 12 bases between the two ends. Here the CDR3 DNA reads TGTGCCAGCAGCTTTCGACTGAATCGCTATGGCTACACCTTC. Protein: CASSFRLNRYGYTF.

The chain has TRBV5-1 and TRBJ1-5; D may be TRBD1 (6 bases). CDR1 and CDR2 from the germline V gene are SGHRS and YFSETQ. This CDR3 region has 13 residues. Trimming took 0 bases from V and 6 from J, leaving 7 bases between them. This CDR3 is CASSLVGGQPQHF. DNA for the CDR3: TGCGCCAGCAGCTTGGTAGGGGGTCAGCCCCAGCATTTT.

The CDR3 sequence: CASRAGQGLGEKLFF. The CDR3 DNA reads as TGTGCCAGCAGGGCGGGACAGGGTTTGGGTGAAAAACTGTTTTTT. This rearrangement joins TRBV27 to TRBJ1-4; 9 bases match TRBD1. The J segment lost 7 bases and the V segment lost 6 bases, leaving 9 bases of the junction unmatched. In germline, CDR1 is MNHEY, CDR2 SMNVEV (reference sequence). The CDR3 extends over 15 amino acids.